The clone carrying this TCR beta chain appeared once. Its target is unknown. This entry comes from a study of cytomegalovirus exposure and HLA in healthy donors. Study-level findings and limits: According to a later analysis, donors in an Asian-associated ancestry cluster reportedly had fewer N-insertions than the roughly 630-donor mean. TCR beta sequences reportedly predicted most subjects' HLA-A and HLA-B alleles accurately. The investigators catalogued 150 to 200 TCR beta chains as cytomegalovirus-associated.

The CDR3 runs 12 residues. V lost 4 bases to trimming and J lost 7 bases; unmatched junction nucleotides: 4. Germline V gene lookup returns CDR1 SGDLS and CDR2 YYNGEE. Primers included in the PCR were 60 Vbeta and 13 Jbeta primers. The table came from immunoSEQ multiplex PCR; TCRdb's copy has only in-frame clones and leaves some out. The profile covers 95,000 or so clones, with around 70% appearing a single time and about 15% taken by the ten largest. What was sequenced was PBMCs. The receptor's source is a woman aged 45-60 years in good health and CMV-seropositive. This chain uses TRBV9 with TRBJ2-7; TRBD1 matches at 8 bases. The CDR3: CASSRDRGEQYF. The CDR3 DNA reads as TGTGCCAGCAGCCGAGACAGGGGTGAGCAGTACTTC.